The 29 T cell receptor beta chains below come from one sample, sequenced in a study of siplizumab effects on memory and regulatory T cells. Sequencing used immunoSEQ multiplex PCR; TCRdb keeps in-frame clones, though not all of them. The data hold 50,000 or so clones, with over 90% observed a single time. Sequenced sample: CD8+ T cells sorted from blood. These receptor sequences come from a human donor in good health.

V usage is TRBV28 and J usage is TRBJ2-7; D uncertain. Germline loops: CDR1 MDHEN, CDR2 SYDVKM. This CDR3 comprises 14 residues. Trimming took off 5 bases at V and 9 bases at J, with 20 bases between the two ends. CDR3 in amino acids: CASSRRAGSLGQYF. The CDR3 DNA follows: TGTGCCAGCAGTCGACGGGCCGGCAGTTTGGGGCAGTACTTC.

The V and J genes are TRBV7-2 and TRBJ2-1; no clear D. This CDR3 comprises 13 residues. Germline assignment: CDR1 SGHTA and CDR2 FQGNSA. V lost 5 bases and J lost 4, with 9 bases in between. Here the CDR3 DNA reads TGTGCCAGCAGCGCGCAGCTTTACAATGAGCAGTTCTTC. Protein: CASSAQLYNEQFF.

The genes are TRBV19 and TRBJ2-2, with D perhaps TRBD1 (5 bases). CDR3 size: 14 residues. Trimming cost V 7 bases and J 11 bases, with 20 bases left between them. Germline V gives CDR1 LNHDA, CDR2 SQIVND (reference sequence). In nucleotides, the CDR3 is TGTGCCAGTACTCCGTGGGGCACCTCGGTTGAGCTGTTTTTT. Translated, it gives CASTPWGTSVELFF. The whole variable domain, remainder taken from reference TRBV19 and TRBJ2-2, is DGGITQSPKYLFRKEGQNVTLSCEQNLNHDAMYWYRQDPGQGLRLIYYSQIVNDFQKGDIAEGYSVSREKKESFPLTVTSAQKNPTAFYLCASTPWGTSVELFFGEGSRLTVL.

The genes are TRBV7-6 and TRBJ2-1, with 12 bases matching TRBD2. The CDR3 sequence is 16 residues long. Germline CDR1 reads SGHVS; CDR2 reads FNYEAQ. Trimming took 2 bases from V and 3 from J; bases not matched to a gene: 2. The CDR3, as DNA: TGTGCCAGCAGCTTAACTAGCGGGGGGCACTACAATGAGCAGTTCTTC. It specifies CASSLTSGGHYNEQFF.

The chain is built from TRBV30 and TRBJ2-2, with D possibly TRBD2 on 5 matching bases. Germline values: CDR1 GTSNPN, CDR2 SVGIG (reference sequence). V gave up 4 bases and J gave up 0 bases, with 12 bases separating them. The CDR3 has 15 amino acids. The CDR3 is CAWIPDLPNTGELFF. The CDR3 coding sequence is TGTGCCTGGATCCCGGACTTACCGAACACCGGGGAGCTGTTTTTT.

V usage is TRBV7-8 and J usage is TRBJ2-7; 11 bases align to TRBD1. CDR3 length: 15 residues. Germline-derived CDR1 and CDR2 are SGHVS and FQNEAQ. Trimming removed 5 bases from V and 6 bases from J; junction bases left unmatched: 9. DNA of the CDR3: TGTGCCAGCAGCCTCTGGACAGGGGGCAGTCTCGAGCAGTACTTC. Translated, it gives CASSLWTGGSLEQYF.

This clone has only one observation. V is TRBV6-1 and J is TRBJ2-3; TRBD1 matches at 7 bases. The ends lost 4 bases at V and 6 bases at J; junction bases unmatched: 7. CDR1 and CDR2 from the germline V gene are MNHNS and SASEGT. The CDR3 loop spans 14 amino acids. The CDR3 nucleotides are TGTGCCAGCAGTGGGCCGACAGGGCAGGATACGCAGTATTTT. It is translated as CASSGPTGQDTQYF.

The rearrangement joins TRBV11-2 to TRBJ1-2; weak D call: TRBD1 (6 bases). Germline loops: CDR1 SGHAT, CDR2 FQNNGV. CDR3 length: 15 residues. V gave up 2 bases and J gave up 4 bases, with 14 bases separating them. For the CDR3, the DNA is TGTGCCAGCAGCTTATGGCCGGACAGCCTCTATGGCTACACCTTC. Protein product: CASSLWPDSLYGYTF.

CDR3: CASSLGQGGHTEAFF. The CDR3 coding sequence is TGTGCCAGTAGTCTCGGACAGGGCGGGCACACTGAAGCTTTCTTT. This rearrangement joins TRBV19 to TRBJ1-1, with TRBD1 identical over 8 bases. The germline gives CDR1 LNHDA, CDR2 SQIVND (reference sequence). After removal of 5 bases from V and 3 bases from J, the junction contained 8 bases not matched to a gene. The CDR3 sequence is 15 residues long.

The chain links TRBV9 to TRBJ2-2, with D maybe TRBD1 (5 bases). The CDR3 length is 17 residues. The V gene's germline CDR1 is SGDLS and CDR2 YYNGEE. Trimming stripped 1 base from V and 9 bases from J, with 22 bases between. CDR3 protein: CASSVTPAVESGWELFF. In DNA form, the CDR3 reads TGTGCCAGCAGCGTAACCCCGGCAGTGGAGTCAGGGTGGGAGCTGTTTTTT.

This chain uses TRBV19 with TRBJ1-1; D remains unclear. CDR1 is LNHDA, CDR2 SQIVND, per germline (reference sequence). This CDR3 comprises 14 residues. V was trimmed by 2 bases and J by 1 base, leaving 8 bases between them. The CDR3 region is CASSISRGNTEAFF. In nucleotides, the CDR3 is TGTGCCAGTAGTATAAGCCGGGGGAACACTGAAGCTTTCTTT.

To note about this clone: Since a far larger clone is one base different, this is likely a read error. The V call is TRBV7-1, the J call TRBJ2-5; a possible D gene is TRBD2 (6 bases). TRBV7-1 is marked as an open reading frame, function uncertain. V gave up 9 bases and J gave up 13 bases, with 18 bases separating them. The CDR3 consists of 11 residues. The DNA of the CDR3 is TGTGCCAGGGCAAACAACCGGGGAGGGTACTTC. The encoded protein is CARANNRGGYF.

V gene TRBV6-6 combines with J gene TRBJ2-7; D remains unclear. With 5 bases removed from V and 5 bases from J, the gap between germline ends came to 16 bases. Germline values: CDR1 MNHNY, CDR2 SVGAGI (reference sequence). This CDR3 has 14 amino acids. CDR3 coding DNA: TGTGCCAGCAGTCAGGACGGTGGCATGGACGAGCAGTACTTC. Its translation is CASSQDGGMDEQYF.

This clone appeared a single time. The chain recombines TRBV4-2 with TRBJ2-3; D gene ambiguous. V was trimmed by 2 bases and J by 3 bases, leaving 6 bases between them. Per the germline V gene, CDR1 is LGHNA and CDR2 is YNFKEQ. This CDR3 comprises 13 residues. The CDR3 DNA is TGTGCCAGCAGCCAACTTGGAACAGATACGCAGTATTTT. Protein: CASSQLGTDTQYF.

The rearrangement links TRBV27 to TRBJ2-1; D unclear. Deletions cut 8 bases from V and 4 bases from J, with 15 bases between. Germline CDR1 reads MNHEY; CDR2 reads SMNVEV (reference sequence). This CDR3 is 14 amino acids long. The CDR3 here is CASGLSAKYNEQFF. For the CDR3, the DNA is TGTGCCAGCGGGCTCTCGGCTAAGTACAATGAGCAGTTCTTC.

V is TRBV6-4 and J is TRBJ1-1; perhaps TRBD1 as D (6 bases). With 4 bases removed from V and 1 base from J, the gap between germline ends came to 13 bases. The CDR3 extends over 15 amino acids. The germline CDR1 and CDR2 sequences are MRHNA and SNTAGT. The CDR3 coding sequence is TGTGCCAGCAGTGCCGACAGGTTCTCGAACACTGAAGCTTTCTTT. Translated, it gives CASSADRFSNTEAFF.

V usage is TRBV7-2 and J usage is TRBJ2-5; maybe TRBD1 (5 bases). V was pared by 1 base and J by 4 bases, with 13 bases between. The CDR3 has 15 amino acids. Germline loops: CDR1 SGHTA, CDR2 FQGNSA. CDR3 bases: TGTGCCAGCAGCTTAGACCCCACTACAGGAGAGACCCAGTACTTC. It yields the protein CASSLDPTTGETQYF.

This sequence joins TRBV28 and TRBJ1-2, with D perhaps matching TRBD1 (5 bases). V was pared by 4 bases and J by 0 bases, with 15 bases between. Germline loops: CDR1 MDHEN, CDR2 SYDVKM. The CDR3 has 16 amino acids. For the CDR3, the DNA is TGTGCCAGCAGTTCACTTGGGACGGGTACTAACTATGGCTACACCTTC. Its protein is CASSSLGTGTNYGYTF.

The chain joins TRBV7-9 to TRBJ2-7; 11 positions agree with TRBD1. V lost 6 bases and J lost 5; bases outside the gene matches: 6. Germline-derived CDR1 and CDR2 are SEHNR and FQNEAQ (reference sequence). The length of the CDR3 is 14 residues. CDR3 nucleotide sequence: TGTGCCAGCAGTCACCGGGACAGGGGGAACGAGCAGTACTTC. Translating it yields CASSHRDRGNEQYF. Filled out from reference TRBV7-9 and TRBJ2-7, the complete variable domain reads DTGVSQNPRHKITKRGQNVTFRCDPISEHNRLYWYRQTLGQGPEFLTYFQNEAQLEKSRLLSDRFSAERPKGSFSTLEIQRTEQGDSAMYLCASSHRDRGNEQYFGPGTRLTVT.

CDR3 coding DNA: TGTGCCAGCAGTGAAAATAGTGTGACAGGAGATGGCTACACCTTC. It is translated as CASSENSVTGDGYTF. The V and J genes are TRBV25-1 and TRBJ1-2; D perhaps matches TRBD1 (6 bases). Per the germline V gene, CDR1 is MGHDK and CDR2 is SYGVNS. There are 15 residues in the CDR3. Trimming removed 2 bases from V and 6 bases from J, with 16 bases in between.

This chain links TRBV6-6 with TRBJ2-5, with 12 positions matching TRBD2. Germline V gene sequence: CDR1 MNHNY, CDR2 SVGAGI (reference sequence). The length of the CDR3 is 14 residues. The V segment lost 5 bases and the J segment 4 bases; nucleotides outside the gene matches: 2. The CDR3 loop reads CASSPGLAGETQYF. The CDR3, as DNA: TGTGCCAGCAGTCCGGGACTAGCGGGAGAGACCCAGTACTTC.

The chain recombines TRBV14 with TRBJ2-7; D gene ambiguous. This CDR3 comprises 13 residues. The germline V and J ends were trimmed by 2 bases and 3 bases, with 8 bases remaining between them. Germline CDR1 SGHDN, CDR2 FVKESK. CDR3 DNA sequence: TGTGCCAGCAGCCAATATTCTAGCTACGAGCAGTACTTC. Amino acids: CASSQYSSYEQYF.

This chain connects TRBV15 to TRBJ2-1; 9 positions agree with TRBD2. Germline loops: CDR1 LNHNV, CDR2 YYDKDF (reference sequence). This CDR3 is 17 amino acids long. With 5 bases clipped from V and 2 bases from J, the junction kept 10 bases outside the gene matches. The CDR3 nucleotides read TGTGCCACCAGCGCAGAATTAAGCGGGAGGCCCTACAATGAGCAGTTCTTC. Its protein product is CATSAELSGRPYNEQFF. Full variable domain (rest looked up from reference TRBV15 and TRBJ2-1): DAMVIQNPRYQVTQFGKPVTLSCSQTLNHNVMYWYQQKSSQAPKLLFHYYDKDFNNEADTPDNFQSRRPNTSFCFLDIRSPGLGDTAMYLCATSAELSGRPYNEQFFGPGTRLTVL.

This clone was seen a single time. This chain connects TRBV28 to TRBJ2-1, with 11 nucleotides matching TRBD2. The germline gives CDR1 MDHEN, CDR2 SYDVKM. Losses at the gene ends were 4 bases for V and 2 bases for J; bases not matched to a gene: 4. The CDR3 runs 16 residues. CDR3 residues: CASSSLAGGAYNEQFF. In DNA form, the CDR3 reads TGTGCCAGCAGTTCCTTAGCGGGAGGGGCCTACAATGAGCAGTTCTTC.

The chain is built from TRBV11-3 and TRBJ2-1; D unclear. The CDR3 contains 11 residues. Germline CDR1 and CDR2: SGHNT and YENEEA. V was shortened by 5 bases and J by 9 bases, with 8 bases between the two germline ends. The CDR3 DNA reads TGTGCCAGCAGCGTTTGGGGTGAGCAGTTCTTC. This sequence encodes CASSVWGEQFF.

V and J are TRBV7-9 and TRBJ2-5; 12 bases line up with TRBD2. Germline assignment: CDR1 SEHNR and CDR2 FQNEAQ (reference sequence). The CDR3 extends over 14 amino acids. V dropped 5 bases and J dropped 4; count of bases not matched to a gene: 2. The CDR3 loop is CASSQTSGRETQYF. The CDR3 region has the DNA TGTGCCAGCAGCCAGACTAGCGGGAGAGAGACCCAGTACTTC.

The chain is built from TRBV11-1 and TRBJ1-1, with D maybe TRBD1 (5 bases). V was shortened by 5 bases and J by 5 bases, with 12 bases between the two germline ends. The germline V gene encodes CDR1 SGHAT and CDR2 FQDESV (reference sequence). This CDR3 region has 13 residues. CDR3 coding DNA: TGTGCCAGCAGCCGTTGGGAGGGGACTGAAGCTTTCTTT. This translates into CASSRWEGTEAFF.

The DNA for the CDR3 is TGTGCCAGTGCTGATTTTACCGGGGAGCTGTTTTTT. It yields the protein CASADFTGELFF. The V gene is TRBV27, the J gene TRBJ2-2; D remains unclear. CDR3 size: 12 residues. In germline, CDR1 is MNHEY, CDR2 SMNVEV (reference sequence). Trimming took off 9 bases at V and 5 bases at J, with 10 bases between the two ends.

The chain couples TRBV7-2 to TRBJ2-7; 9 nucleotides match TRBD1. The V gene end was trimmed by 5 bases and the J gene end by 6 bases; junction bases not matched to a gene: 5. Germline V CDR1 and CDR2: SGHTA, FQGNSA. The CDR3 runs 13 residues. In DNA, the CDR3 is TGTGCCAGCAGCATCGGGACAGGGATCGAGCAGTACTTC. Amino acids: CASSIGTGIEQYF. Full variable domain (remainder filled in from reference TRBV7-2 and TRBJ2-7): GAGVSQSPSNKVTEKGKDVELRCDPISGHTALYWYRQSLGQGLEFLIYFQGNSAPDKSGLPSDRFSAERTGGSVSTLTIQRTQQEDSAVYLCASSIGTGIEQYFGPGTRLTVT.